This entry is about one TCR beta chain. V was trimmed by 6 bases and J by 0 bases, leaving 15 bases between them. The CDR3 consists of 15 residues. Germline values: CDR1 MDHEN, CDR2 SYDVKM. The data originate from a study of blood T cell repertoires in COVID-19. Study summary: The samples span acute and convalescent COVID-19 from the United States, Italy and Spain. PBMCs, B-cell-depleted T cells, or T cells were the source of the cDNA or gDNA that made up the material.

Per the study methods: Amplification with reference gene primers provided the estimates of nucleated cell counts. Sequencing was performed with immunoSEQ multiplex PCR; in TCRdb, only in-frame clones are kept and a portion is missing. Clonal size and the V and J genes are those of that table, whereas D and trimming came from the DNA. The data hold tens of thousands of clones, with approximately 87% observed a single time. The sequencing input was peripheral blood. The chain carries TRBV28 and TRBJ2-7; tentatively, D is TRBD1 (6 bases). This clonotype was sampled from a human donor in a cohort sampled during active COVID-19. CDR3 protein: CASRGLRDNSYEQYF. CDR3 in DNA: TGTGCCAGCAGGGGCCTCCGGGACAACTCCTACGAGCAGTACTTC.